The present entry profiles one TCR beta chain with its context. What it binds is not known. This entry is derived from a study of T cells in localized non-small cell lung cancer. Study-wide points: A median around 57 of the top 100 tumor clones appeared in adjacent lung.

The CDR3 loop spans 15 amino acids. Germline CDR1 is SGHRS and CDR2 is YFSETQ. V dropped 4 bases and J dropped 9 bases, with 20 bases sitting between them. Clones were read by immunoSEQ multiplex PCR, and TCRdb kept only the in-frame ones, dropping some. The table includes roughly 1,900 clones, 18% detected once. The receptor's source is a male donor older than 55 with stage I non-small cell lung cancer. This rearrangement joins TRBV5-1 to TRBJ1-3, with TRBD1 as a possible D gene (5 bases). Sample: normal lung tissue next to the tumor, taken before any cancer treatment. DNA for the CDR3: TGCGCCAGCAGCCCGGGCAGGGTTTTCTCTGGCACCATATATTTT. Its protein product is CASSPGRVFSGTIYF. Based on the CDR3 plus reference TRBV5-1 and TRBJ1-3, the full variable domain is KAGVTQTPRYLIKTRGQQVTLSCSPISGHRSVSWYQQTPGQGLQFLFEYFSETQRNKGNFPGRFSGRQFSNSRSEMNVSTLELGDSALYLCASSPGRVFSGTIYFGEGSWLTVV.